The 16 T cell receptor beta chains below all came from one sample that was sequenced in a study of cytomegalovirus exposure and HLA in healthy donors. PCR involved 60 Vbeta and 13 Jbeta primers. Here immunoSEQ multiplex PCR was the method, and the copy in TCRdb shows in-frame clones only, minus some. The sample carries over 85,000 clones, around 73% recorded once. Source material: PBMCs. The receptors stem from a female donor in good health and CMV-seronegative.

The rearrangement uses TRBV6-1 and TRBJ1-4; 10 bases match TRBD1. Trimming removed 6 bases from V and 6 bases from J; junction bases left unmatched: 4. The CDR3 totals 14 residues. Per germline, CDR1 MNHNS and CDR2 SASEGT. The CDR3 is CASSAGTGDEKLFF. In DNA, the CDR3 is TGTGCCAGCAGCGCCGGGACAGGGGATGAAAAACTGTTTTTT.

This sequence joins TRBV2 and TRBJ2-5; 7 nucleotides agree with TRBD1. The CDR3 is made up of 14 amino acids. CDR1 SNHLY and CDR2 FYNNEI come from the germline V gene. Trimming at V came to 4 bases and at J to 5 bases, leaving 7 bases not matched to a gene. The CDR3 reads CASSGQGKGETQYF. CDR3 coding DNA: TGTGCCAGCAGTGGACAGGGAAAAGGGGAGACCCAGTACTTC.

J is TRBJ2-7 and V is TRBV30; TRBD1 matches at 7 bases. The CDR3 totals 12 residues. CDR1 and CDR2 from the germline V gene are GTSNPN and SVGIG (reference sequence). With V trimmed by 2 bases and J by 7 bases, 5 bases remained unmatched. The DNA for the CDR3 is TGTGCCTGGAGTTTCACAGGGGATGAGCAGTACTTC. This sequence encodes CAWSFTGDEQYF.

This sequence joins TRBV5-4 and TRBJ2-7; tentative D call: TRBD1 (6 bases). The CDR3 is 13 residues long. Trimming removed 4 bases from V and 5 bases from J, with 13 bases in between. Germline lookup yields CDR1 SGHNT and CDR2 YYREEE (reference sequence). The CDR3 nucleotides read TGTGCCAGCAGCGCAACAGGGATACACGAGCAGTACTTC. Protein sequence: CASSATGIHEQYF.

The J gene is TRBJ2-2, the V gene TRBV6-6; 7 positions match TRBD1. CDR1 is MNHNY, CDR2 SVGAGI, per germline (reference sequence). The trim removed 6 bases at V and 3 bases at J, leaving 7 bases unmatched. This CDR3 comprises 15 residues. The CDR3: CASRNTGVDTGELFF. CDR3 sequence (DNA): TGTGCCAGCAGGAACACAGGGGTCGACACCGGGGAGCTGTTTTTT.

The V and J genes are TRBV4-2 and TRBJ2-3; the D is unclear. V was clipped by 1 base and J by 7 bases, with 9 bases between them. Per the germline V gene, CDR1 is LGHNA and CDR2 is YNFKEQ. The CDR3 totals 13 residues. The CDR3 is CASSQARVHTQYF. CDR3 in DNA: TGTGCCAGCAGCCAAGCCCGGGTGCATACGCAGTATTTT.

The chain couples TRBV7-2 to TRBJ1-1; TRBD1 is a possible D gene (5 bases). CDR1 is SGHTA and CDR2 is FQGNSA in the germline V gene. This CDR3 region has 14 residues. Trimming took 2 bases from V and 1 from J, leaving 8 bases between them. The CDR3 DNA follows: TGTGCCAGCAGCTTAACAGGCGGGAACACTGAAGCTTTCTTT. As protein: CASSLTGGNTEAFF.

The rearrangement joins TRBV6-1 to TRBJ2-1, with 11 bases matching TRBD2. The length of the CDR3 is 14 residues. V gave up 11 bases and J gave up 9 bases; unmatched junction bases: 12. CDR1 and CDR2 from the germline V gene are MNHNS and SASEGT. CDR3 DNA sequence: TGTGCCGGACGACTAGCGGGGACCCCTGGTGAGCAGTTCTTC. Its protein is CAGRLAGTPGEQFF.

Notes on this clone: At one end the junction does not follow the germline gene, possibly because of a read error. This rearrangement joins TRBV7-7 to TRBJ2-5, with unresolved D. The CDR3 spans 16 residues. Germline V gene data show CDR1 as SSHAT and CDR2 as FNYEAQ (reference sequence). CDR3 region: CASSLGPAWSQETQYF. In nucleotides, the CDR3 is TGTGCTAGCAGCTTAGGTCCGGCTTGGAGCCAAGAGACCCAGTACTTC.

The chain joins TRBV6-6 to TRBJ1-2; possible D gene TRBD1, 5 bases. Trimming left V 7 bases short and J 5 bases short, with 20 bases between. This CDR3 contains 15 residues. CDR1 is MNHNY and CDR2 is SVGAGI in the germline V gene (reference sequence). CDR3 nucleotides: TGTGCCAGCATTCCCAGTGGGGGGGAGGTTTATGGCTACACCTTC. Protein: CASIPSGGEVYGYTF.

There are a few counts of this clone. The chain links TRBV5-1 to TRBJ1-5, with D possibly being TRBD1 (6 bases). Between the trimmed V and J ends, which lost 5 bases and 5 bases, there was a span of 11 bases. The CDR3 is made up of 13 amino acids. Looked up from germline, CDR1 is SGHRS and CDR2 is YFSETQ. CDR3 region: CASRYRDDQPQHF. The DNA for the CDR3 is TGCGCCAGCAGATACAGGGATGATCAGCCCCAGCATTTT.

The chain joins TRBV7-8 to TRBJ2-7; 10 bases are a match to TRBD2. The V segment lost 5 bases and the J segment 4 bases; nucleotides outside the gene matches: 8. CDR3 length: 15 amino acids. Germline CDR1 and CDR2: SGHVS and FQNEAQ. The CDR3 loop reads CASSPFTTSGYEQYF. The CDR3, as DNA: TGTGCCAGCAGCCCTTTTACGACTAGCGGGTACGAGCAGTACTTC.

In this sample, this clone turned up a few times. This chain joins TRBV27 and TRBJ1-1, with D unresolved. Germline CDR1 MNHEY, CDR2 SMNVEV (reference sequence). The CDR3 runs to 14 residues. V gave up 1 base and J gave up 0 bases, with 6 bases separating them. Here the CDR3 DNA reads TGTGCCAGCAGTTTATGGCCCATGAACACTGAAGCTTTCTTT. Amino acid sequence: CASSLWPMNTEAFF.

The gene calls are TRBV27 and TRBJ2-7; 10 nucleotides agree with TRBD1. The CDR3 is 15 residues long. CDR1 and CDR2 from the germline V gene are MNHEY and SMNVEV (reference sequence). Germline trimming cut 6 bases from V and 4 bases from J; bases unmatched to any gene: 9. CDR3 DNA sequence: TGTGCCAGCAGCCTAACCGGGACAGGGGTGTACGAGCAGTACTTC. Encoded protein: CASSLTGTGVYEQYF.

The chain joins TRBV7-6 to TRBJ2-7, with TRBD1 identical over 8 bases. The V and J ends lost 2 bases and 4 bases, in that order; junction bases with no gene match: 10. The CDR3 consists of 16 residues. The germline V gene has CDR1 SGHVS and CDR2 FNYEAQ. As DNA, the CDR3 is TGTGCCAGCAGCTTAATGTCCGGGACAGGCACTTACGAGCAGTACTTC. Its protein is CASSLMSGTGTYEQYF.

The chain has TRBV6-6 and TRBJ2-1; TRBD1 matches 10 bases. The CDR3 runs to 16 residues. Germline assignment: CDR1 MNHNY and CDR2 SVGAGI (reference sequence). Trimming took 2 bases from V and 3 from J; bases not matched to a gene: 4. Here the CDR3 reads CASSYHGTGDYNEQFF. Here the CDR3 DNA reads TGTGCCAGCAGTTACCACGGGACAGGGGACTACAATGAGCAGTTCTTC.